Given below is one TCR beta chain in context. The antigen is unknown. From germline, CDR1 is GTSNPN and CDR2 SVGIG (reference sequence). The ends lost 3 bases at V and 3 bases at J; junction bases unmatched: 6. The CDR3 length is 14 residues. This specimen comes from a study of PD-L1 blockade in urothelial cancer. Study results and caveats: Better survival was predicted by below-median pretreatment blood TCR clonality.

The time point denotes: pretreatment peripheral blood. Method: immunoSEQ multiplex PCR; TCRdb's copy keeps in-frame clones and lacks some. Of some 71,000 clones listed, approximately 83% are singletons. This clonotype was sampled from a man in his sixties with urothelial cancer. The sequencing used PBMCs, collected around atezolizumab (anti-PD-L1) treatment. The chain joins TRBV30 to TRBJ2-7; 9 bases match TRBD1. DNA of the CDR3: TGTGCCTGGAGCATACAGGGGGCGTTCTACGAGCAGTACTTC. Encoded protein: CAWSIQGAFYEQYF.